The rows below give T cell receptor beta chains drawn from one sample of a study of blood T cells in healthy people across ages. Each CDR3 protein is one row after TCRdb ran MiXCR on the 5' RACE reads. The table lists more than 650,000 distinct CDR3 sequences, 53% of them singletons. Source material: blood. The receptors shown here come from a man aged 80 or over in good health. Each CDR3 is given with its conserved first and last residue. D genes are given only for firm matches. Only some rows state a clone size, as once, few, many or a class for expanded clones.

v_call: TRBV28
j_call: TRBJ2-7
clone_size: -
d_call: -
cdr3_aa: CASTTSWEQYF
cdr3_nt: TGTGCCAGCACGACTTCGTGGGAGCAGTACTTC

v_call: TRBV2
j_call: TRBJ1-1
clone_size: -
d_call: -
cdr3_aa: CASSATGIMNTEAFF
cdr3_nt: TGTGCCAGCAGTGCAACAGGGATTATGAACACTGAAGCTTTCTTT

v_call: TRBV28
j_call: TRBJ2-1
clone_size: -
d_call: -
cdr3_aa: CASSPNGYNEQFF
cdr3_nt: TGTGCCAGCAGCCCAAATGGCTACAATGAGCAGTTCTTC

v_call: TRBV21-1
j_call: TRBJ2-7
clone_size: -
d_call: -
cdr3_aa: CASSKDPPIPARVFNEQYF
cdr3_nt: TGTGCCAGCAGCAAAGACCCCCCCATCCCGGCGCGGGTATTCAATGAGCAGTACTTC

v_call: TRBV20-1
j_call: TRBJ2-5
clone_size: -
d_call: TRBD1
cdr3_aa: CSAARDRGREETQYF
cdr3_nt: TGCAGTGCTGCTCGGGACAGGGGAAGGGAAGAGACCCAGTACTTC

v_call: TRBV4-1
j_call: TRBJ2-4
clone_size: -
d_call: TRBD2
cdr3_aa: CASSQVVGLAGGGPLAKNIQYF
cdr3_nt: TGCGCCAGCAGCCAAGTCGTGGGACTAGCGGGGGGGGGTCCTCTAGCCAAAAACATTCAGTACTTC

v_call: TRBV7-2
j_call: TRBJ2-3
clone_size: once
d_call: -
cdr3_aa: CASSLDRERPDRYAYF
cdr3_nt: TGTGCCAGCAGCTTAGACCGGGAGCGTCCTGACAGATACGCGTATTTT

v_call: TRBV30
j_call: TRBJ1-2
clone_size: -
d_call: -
cdr3_aa: CAWRGRDYGYTF
cdr3_nt: TGTGCCTGGAGGGGCAGGGACTATGGCTACACCTTC

v_call: TRBV9
j_call: TRBJ2-1
clone_size: -
d_call: TRBD2
cdr3_aa: CASSVWSGNDYNEQFF
cdr3_nt: TGTGCCAGCAGCGTATGGAGCGGGAACGACTACAATGAGCAGTTCTTC

v_call: TRBV21-1
j_call: TRBJ2-1
clone_size: -
d_call: -
cdr3_aa: CASSSRGPGTGFDGFF
cdr3_nt: TGTGCCAGCAGCAGTAGGGGTCCAGGGACAGGGTTTGATGGGTTCTTC

v_call: TRBV27
j_call: TRBJ2-4
clone_size: -
d_call: TRBD2
cdr3_aa: CAGSLGLAELAKNIQYF
cdr3_nt: TGTGCCGGCAGTTTAGGACTAGCGGAACTAGCCAAAAACATTCAGTACTTC

v_call: TRBV18
j_call: TRBJ2-7
clone_size: few
d_call: -
cdr3_aa: CASSPQQYEQYF
cdr3_nt: TGTGCCAGCTCACCACAGCAGTACGAGCAGTACTTC

v_call: TRBV29-1
j_call: TRBJ2-1
clone_size: -
d_call: TRBD2
cdr3_aa: CSVGGTLAGSYNEQFF
cdr3_nt: TGCAGCGTTGGGGGGACCCTAGCGGGGTCCTACAATGAGCAGTTCTTC

v_call: TRBV2
j_call: TRBJ2-7
clone_size: -
d_call: -
cdr3_aa: CASSFSPDRSSYEQYF
cdr3_nt: TGTGCCAGCTCCTTCTCCCCTGACAGGAGCTCCTACGAGCAGTACTTC

v_call: TRBV7-9
j_call: TRBJ2-3
clone_size: -
d_call: TRBD1
cdr3_aa: CASSVEDRAFSDTQYF
cdr3_nt: TGTGCCAGCTCTGTCGAGGACAGGGCTTTTTCAGATACGCAGTATTTT

v_call: TRBV18
j_call: TRBJ2-1
clone_size: few
d_call: TRBD1
cdr3_aa: CASSPLTGADQFF
cdr3_nt: TGTGCCAGCTCACCATTGACAGGGGCGGACCAGTTCTTC

v_call: TRBV7-3
j_call: TRBJ2-3
clone_size: -
d_call: -
cdr3_aa: CASSLQMGPGDTQYF
cdr3_nt: TGTGCCAGCAGCTTACAAATGGGGCCTGGAGATACGCAGTATTTT

v_call: TRBV27
j_call: TRBJ2-7
clone_size: few
d_call: -
cdr3_aa: CASSFRLGEPYEQYF
cdr3_nt: TGTGCCAGCAGTTTCAGACTAGGAGAACCCTACGAGCAGTACTTC

v_call: TRBV20-1
j_call: TRBJ1-6
clone_size: -
d_call: TRBD1
cdr3_aa: CSALDRGSYNSPLHF
cdr3_nt: TGCAGTGCCCTTGACAGGGGTTCCTATAATTCACCCCTCCACTTT

v_call: TRBV11-2
j_call: TRBJ1-4
clone_size: -
d_call: TRBD1
cdr3_aa: CASSLVRSRGKFF
cdr3_nt: TGTGCCAGCAGCTTAGTAAGGTCCAGGGGGAAGTTTTTT

v_call: TRBV18
j_call: TRBJ2-7
clone_size: -
d_call: TRBD2
cdr3_aa: CASSPLPSGAYEQYF
cdr3_nt: TGTGCCAGCTCACCACTGCCTAGCGGGGCCTACGAGCAGTACTTC

v_call: TRBV24-1
j_call: TRBJ2-3
clone_size: once
d_call: -
cdr3_aa: CATSDPGRYTDTQYF
cdr3_nt: TGTGCCACCAGTGATCCCGGACGGTACACAGATACGCAGTATTTT